These 11 T cell receptor beta chains came from one sample sequenced in a study of T cell changes during pregnancy in multiple sclerosis. Data came from immunoSEQ multiplex PCR; TCRdb stores just in-frame clones and leaves some out. The sample contains 65,000 to 95,000 clones, about 93% of which appear only once. Sequencing used peripheral blood, obtained in the second trimester of pregnancy. All receptors derive from a female donor in good health, enrolled as a control in a pregnancy study.

J is TRBJ2-1 and V is TRBV5-4; D not resolved. V was pared by 4 bases and J by 0 bases, with 8 bases between. The CDR3 has 14 amino acids. Germline CDR1 SGHNT, CDR2 YYREEE (reference sequence). The CDR3 DNA is TGTGCCAGCAGCGAGACAAGCTCCTACAATGAGCAGTTCTTC. Amino acids: CASSETSSYNEQFF.

The chain links TRBV2 to TRBJ2-1; 10 nucleotides match TRBD2. Germline CDR1 SNHLY, CDR2 FYNNEI. This CDR3 comprises 13 residues. The V segment lost 6 bases and the J segment 13 bases; nucleotides outside the gene matches: 9. The DNA of the CDR3 is TGTGCCAGCAGCGCCGGACTAGCGGAATTACAGTTCTTC. It yields the protein CASSAGLAELQFF.

This sequence joins TRBV11-2 and TRBJ1-1, with D uncertain. This CDR3 spans 14 amino acids. The ends were cut back, 5 bases at V and 2 bases at J, with 12 bases in the middle. Germline V gene lookup returns CDR1 SGHAT and CDR2 FQNNGV. CDR3 in DNA: TGTGCCAGCAGCCTACGTCGCCACAACACTGAAGCTTTCTTT. Its protein product is CASSLRRHNTEAFF.

This chain joins TRBV18 and TRBJ2-3, with D tentatively TRBD2 (5 bases). Germline CDR1 KGHSH, CDR2 LQKENI. Trimming cost V 6 bases and J 0 bases, with 10 bases left between them. The CDR3 runs to 14 residues. CDR3 sequence: CASSPGGSTDTQYF. The CDR3 coding sequence is TGTGCCAGCTCTCCTGGCGGGAGCACAGATACGCAGTATTTT.

CDR3 in DNA: TGTGCCAGCAGTCCTGAAGGGACAGTTTGGGAAAAACTGTTTTTT. Amino acid sequence: CASSPEGTVWEKLFF. The chain links TRBV6-5 to TRBJ1-4; 7 bases line up with TRBD1. The trim removed 5 bases at V and 8 bases at J, leaving 11 bases unmatched. Germline CDR1 MNHEY, CDR2 SVGAGI. The length of the CDR3 is 15 residues.

The rearrangement links TRBV28 to TRBJ2-3; tentative D call: TRBD2 (6 bases). Germline assignment: CDR1 MDHEN and CDR2 SYDVKM. Trimming pared 8 bases from V and 0 bases from J, leaving 21 bases between. The CDR3 sequence is 17 residues long. The CDR3 reads CASGSPPRETSTDTQYF. The CDR3 nucleotides read TGTGCCAGCGGAAGTCCCCCCCGGGAGACTAGCACAGATACGCAGTATTTT.

The chain joins TRBV5-6 to TRBJ2-5; the D gene is possibly TRBD1 (5 bases). The assigned J gene may be wrong: the sequence end matches TRBJ2-7 better. This CDR3 comprises 13 residues. Germline loops: CDR1 SGHDT, CDR2 YYEEEE. CDR3 sequence: CASSLAGASEQYF. The CDR3 DNA sequence: TGTGCCAGCAGCTTGGCTGGGGCTAGCGAGCAGTACTTC.

The chain couples TRBV7-6 to TRBJ1-5; D uncertain. Germline V gives CDR1 SGHVS, CDR2 FNYEAQ. V lost 6 bases and J lost 3, with 6 bases in between. CDR3 length: 12 residues. The CDR3 loop reads CASSLINQPQHF. CDR3 nucleotide sequence: TGTGCCAGCAGTCTTATCAATCAGCCCCAGCATTTT.

The V and J genes are TRBV2 and TRBJ2-3, with TRBD1 identical over 8 bases. The CDR3 runs 18 residues. Germline CDR1 reads SNHLY; CDR2 reads FYNNEI. The junction had 19 bases not matched to a gene; V was cut back by 9 bases and J by 2 bases. CDR3 DNA sequence: TGTGCCAGTGGGGCGGGACAGGTACCCCTAGGGTACACAGATACGCAGTATTTT. Protein product: CASGAGQVPLGYTDTQYF.

The chain has TRBV21-1 and TRBJ2-1; the DNA was not compared with TRBD1, the D call given in the table. TRBV21-1 counts as a pseudogene. This CDR3 is built from 16 residues. CDR3 DNA sequence: TGTGCCAGCAGCAAACCCCGGACAGGGGGCGACAATGAGCAGTTCTTC. Its translation: CASSKPRTGGDNEQFF.

With regard to this clone: The junction shows a germline mismatch at one end, possibly a read error. V usage is TRBV7-7 and J usage is TRBJ2-5; 10 bases fit TRBD2. This CDR3 has 15 amino acids. Looked up from germline, CDR1 is SSHAT and CDR2 is FNYEAQ (reference sequence). The CDR3 nucleotides are TGTGCTAGCAGCCTCGACGGACTAGCGGAAGAGACCCAGTACTTC. Its translation is CASSLDGLAEETQYF.